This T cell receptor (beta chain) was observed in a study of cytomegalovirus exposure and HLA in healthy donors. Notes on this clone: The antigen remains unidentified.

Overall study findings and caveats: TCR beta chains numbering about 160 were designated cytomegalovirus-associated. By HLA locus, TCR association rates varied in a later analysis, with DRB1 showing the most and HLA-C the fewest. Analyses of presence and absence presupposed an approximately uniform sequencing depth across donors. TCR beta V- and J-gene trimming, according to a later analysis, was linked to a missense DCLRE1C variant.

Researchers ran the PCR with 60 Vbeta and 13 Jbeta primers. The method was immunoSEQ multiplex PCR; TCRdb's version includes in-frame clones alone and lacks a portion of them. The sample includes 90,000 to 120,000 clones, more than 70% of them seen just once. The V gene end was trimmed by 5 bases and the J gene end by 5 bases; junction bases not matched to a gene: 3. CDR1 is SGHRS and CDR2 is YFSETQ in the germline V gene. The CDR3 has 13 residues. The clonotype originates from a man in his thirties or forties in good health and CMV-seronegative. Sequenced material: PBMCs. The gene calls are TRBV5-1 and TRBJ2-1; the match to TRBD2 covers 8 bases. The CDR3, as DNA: TGCGCCAGCAGGGCGGGAGGAAACAATGAGCAGTTCTTC. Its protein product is CASRAGGNNEQFF.